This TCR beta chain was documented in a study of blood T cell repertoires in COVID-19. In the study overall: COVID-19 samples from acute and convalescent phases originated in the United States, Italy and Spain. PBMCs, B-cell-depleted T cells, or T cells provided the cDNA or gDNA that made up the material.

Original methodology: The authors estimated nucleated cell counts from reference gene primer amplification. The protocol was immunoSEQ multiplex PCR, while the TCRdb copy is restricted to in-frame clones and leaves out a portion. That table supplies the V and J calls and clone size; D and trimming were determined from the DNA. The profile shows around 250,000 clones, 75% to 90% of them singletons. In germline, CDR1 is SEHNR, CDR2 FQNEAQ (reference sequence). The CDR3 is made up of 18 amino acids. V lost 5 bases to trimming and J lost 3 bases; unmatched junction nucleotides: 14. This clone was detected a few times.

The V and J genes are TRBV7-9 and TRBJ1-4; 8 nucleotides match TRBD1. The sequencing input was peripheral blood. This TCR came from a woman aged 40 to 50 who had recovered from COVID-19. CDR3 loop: CASSPRTGMKWANEKLFF. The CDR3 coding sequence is TGTGCCAGCAGCCCAAGGACAGGGATGAAATGGGCTAATGAAAAACTGTTTTTT. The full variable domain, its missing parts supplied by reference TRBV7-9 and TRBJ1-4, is DTGVSQNPRHKITKRGQNVTFRCDPISEHNRLYWYRQTLGQGPEFLTYFQNEAQLEKSRLLSDRFSAERPKGSFSTLEIQRTEQGDSAMYLCASSPRTGMKWANEKLFFGSGTQLSVL.